This T cell receptor (beta chain) was captured in a study of tumor and adjacent non-tumor tissue in lung cancer (dated by TCRdb to between 2017 and 2018). Looking at the study overall: By cancer type, the cohort comprised eleven to twelve adenocarcinoma patients, a couple of squamous cell carcinoma patients and 1 small cell lung cancer patient. The study compared bulk TCRbeta repertoires from lung tumor tissue and matched distant non-tumor lung tissue of about 14 lung cancer patients. Over 25 paired specimens, one tumor and one normal lung sample per patient, were profiled by TCRbeta CDR3 sequencing. Among the approximately 15 patients, ages ranged from roughly 31 to 76 years, some ten were men and 5 were women, and disease was TNM stage I to III. A total of roughly 130 million productive TCRbeta reads were generated by sequencing, corresponding to an average of approximately 4 million reads per sample. Broader findings and caveats from the paper: Tumor tissue showed significantly greater TCR diversity (inverse Simpson) than normal lung tissue (431.37 vs 166.20, P = 0.0075, Mann-Whitney U test). Neither the sequencing platform nor unique molecular identifiers are mentioned in the methods. Peripheral blood was not sequenced, so blood TCRbeta repertoires were not examined in the lung cancer patients of the study. Only roughly 16 patients were included in the cohort, and the need for larger samples and more detailed clinical data was noted by the authors. TCR diversity was significantly higher in younger patients, and higher tumor TCR diversity was associated with shorter overall and disease-free survival. The top 100 clones made up a significantly larger cumulative share of the repertoire in normal lung than in tumor tissue.

Library preparation used multiplex PCR. The instrument was an Illumina HiSeq 2500. TCRbeta libraries were constructed through three rounds of nested PCR with primers (Table S4) according to protocols adapted from ARM-PCR. Before sequencing, PCR products of 200-500 bp were cut from the gel and purified using the QIAquick gel extraction kit. Processing in the source paper ran as follows. Trimmomatic was used to clean the reads, FLASH merged the cleaned reads into complete CDR3 sequences, and MiTCR assigned the sequences to V(D)J germline segments. VDJtools was used to compute clonal diversity as the inverse Simpson's index. In-frame sequences lacking a premature stop codon were counted as productive reads. TCRdb applied fastp at Q25 and MiXCR to the public reads, then kept only in-frame beta chains. Duplicate CDR3 protein sequences are folded into a single record with the most common DNA and genes. These V and J calls rely on TCRdb rather than the paper's analysis. For this sample there are about 76,000 distinct CDR3 sequences; around 65% appear just once. Over 9.5% of the sample comes from the top ten.

According to the germline V gene, CDR1 reads MDHEN and CDR2 reads SYDVKM. CDR3 length: 13 amino acids, cysteine to phenylalanine. The read is trimmed to its CDR3 DNA, 39 bases read in frame from base 1. With regard to this clonotype: Its antigen is still unknown. Base-call qualities are not available, and no considerably larger clone is one nucleotide away.

Bulk unsorted tissue served as the source for RNA extraction, and RNA quality was assessed using a NanoDrop ND-1000 and an Agilent 2100. Donors were newly diagnosed lung cancer patients admitted for thoracic surgery in China between August and November 2014, without prior chemotherapy. Patients with previous radiotherapy or chemotherapy, or with another concurrent cancer, were excluded from the study. Pieces of surgical tissue measuring about 1-2.1 cm3 were kept in RNAlater solution and held at -80 degrees C until needed. The sequence was collected from a woman aged 70-85 years with non-small cell lung cancer. The specimen sequenced was lung tumor tissue. The sequence joins TRBV28 to TRBJ1-2; matching of 5 bases hints at TRBD1 as the D gene. The sequence in DNA is TGTACAAACCGGGACGGAGGTAACTATGGCTACACCTTC. Translated, this is CTNRDGGNYGYTF.